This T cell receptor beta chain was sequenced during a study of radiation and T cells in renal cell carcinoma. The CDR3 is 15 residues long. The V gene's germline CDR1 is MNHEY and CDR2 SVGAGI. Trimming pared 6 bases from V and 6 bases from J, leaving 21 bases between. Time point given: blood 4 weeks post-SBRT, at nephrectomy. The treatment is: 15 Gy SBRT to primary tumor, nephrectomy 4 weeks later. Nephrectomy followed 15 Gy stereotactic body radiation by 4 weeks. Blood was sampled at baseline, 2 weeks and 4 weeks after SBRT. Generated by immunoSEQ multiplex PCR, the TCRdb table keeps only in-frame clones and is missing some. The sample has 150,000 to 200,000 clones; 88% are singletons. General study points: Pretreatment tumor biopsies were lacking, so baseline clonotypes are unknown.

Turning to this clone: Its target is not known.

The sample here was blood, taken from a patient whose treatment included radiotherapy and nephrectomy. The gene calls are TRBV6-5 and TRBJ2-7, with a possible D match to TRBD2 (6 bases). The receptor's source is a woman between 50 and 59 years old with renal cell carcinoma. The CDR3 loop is CASRKWGVSVPEQYF. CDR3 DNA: TGTGCCAGCAGAAAGTGGGGGGTATCTGTCCCCGAGCAGTACTTC.